Below, 2 T cell receptor beta chains from the same sample are listed, as sequenced in a study of PD-1 blockade in classical Hodgkin lymphoma. Regarding time point: cycle 4 day 1 (C4D1), after around six weeks of nivolumab. In every patient, relapse followed autologous stem cell transplantation, while exposure to brentuximab vedotin differed. The study purified CD4+ T cells from thawed PBMCs using magnetic negative selection. The assay was immunoSEQ multiplex PCR, and TCRdb's table has in-frame clones only and misses some. The table records 20,000 to 25,000 clones, over 75% of them present only once. The sequencing here drew on CD4+ T cells from blood, taken before the fourth cycle of nivolumab. The source of these receptors is a human donor with classical Hodgkin lymphoma.

CDR3 DNA sequence: TGTGCCAGCAGCCCCCACGCGGGCTCCTACGAGCAGTACTTC. Translation gives CASSPHAGSYEQYF. The chain couples TRBV7-2 to TRBJ2-7, with D possibly TRBD2 on 5 matching bases. The CDR3 contains 14 residues. Trimming took 5 bases from V and 0 from J, leaving 11 bases between them. CDR1 and CDR2 from the germline V gene are SGHTA and FQGNSA.

The chain recombines TRBV18 with TRBJ2-1; 12 bases are shared with TRBD2. CDR3 length: 17 residues. Germline V gives CDR1 KGHSH, CDR2 LQKENI. Trimming at V came to 4 bases and at J to 7 bases, leaving 11 bases not matched to a gene. CDR3 protein: CASSRTSGASPRNEQFF. CDR3 nucleotide sequence: TGTGCCAGCTCACGGACTAGCGGGGCCTCCCCTCGTAATGAGCAGTTCTTC. Looking up the rest from reference TRBV18 and TRBJ2-1 gives the full variable domain: NAGVMQNPRHLVRRRGQEARLRCSPMKGHSHVYWYRQLPEEGLKFMVYLQKENIIDESGMPKERFSAEFPKEGPSILRIQQVVRGDSAAYFCASSRTSGASPRNEQFFGPGTRLTVL.